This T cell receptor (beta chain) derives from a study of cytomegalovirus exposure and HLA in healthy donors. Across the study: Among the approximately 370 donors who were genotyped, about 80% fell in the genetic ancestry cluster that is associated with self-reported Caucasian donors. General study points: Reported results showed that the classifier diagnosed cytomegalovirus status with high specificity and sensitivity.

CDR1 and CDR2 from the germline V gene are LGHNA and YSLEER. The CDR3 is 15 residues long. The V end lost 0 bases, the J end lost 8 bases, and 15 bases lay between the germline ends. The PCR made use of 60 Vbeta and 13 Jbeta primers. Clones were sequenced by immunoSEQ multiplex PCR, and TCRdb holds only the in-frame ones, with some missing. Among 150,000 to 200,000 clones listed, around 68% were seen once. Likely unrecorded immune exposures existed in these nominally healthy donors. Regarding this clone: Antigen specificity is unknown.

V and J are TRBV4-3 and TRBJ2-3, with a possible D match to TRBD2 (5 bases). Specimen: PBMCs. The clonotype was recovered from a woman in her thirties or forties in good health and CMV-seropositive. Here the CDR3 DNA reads TGCGCCAGCAGCCAAGAATATCTAGCCCCCGGTACGCAGTATTTT. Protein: CASSQEYLAPGTQYF.